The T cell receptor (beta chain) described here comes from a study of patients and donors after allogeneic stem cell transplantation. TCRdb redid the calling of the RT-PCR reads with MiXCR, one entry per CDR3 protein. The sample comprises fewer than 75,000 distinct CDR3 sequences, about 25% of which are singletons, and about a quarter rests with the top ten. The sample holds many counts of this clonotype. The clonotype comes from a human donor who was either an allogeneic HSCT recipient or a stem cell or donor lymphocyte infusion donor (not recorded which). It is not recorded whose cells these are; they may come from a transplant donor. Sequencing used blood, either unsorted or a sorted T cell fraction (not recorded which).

CDR3 sequence: CASSPPRTGSITDTQYF. As DNA, the CDR3 is TGCGCCAGCAGCCCTCCCCGGACAGGGTCTATCACAGATACGCAGTATTTT. The J gene is TRBJ2-3, the V gene TRBV5-1; TRBD1 agrees at 8 bases. The germline gives CDR1 SGHRS, CDR2 YFSETQ. The CDR3 sequence is 17 residues long. Losses at the gene ends were 4 bases for V and 2 bases for J; bases not matched to a gene: 12.